These 18 T cell receptor beta chains were all obtained from the same sample, sequenced in a study of cytomegalovirus exposure and HLA in healthy donors. PCR primers comprised 60 Vbeta and 13 Jbeta primers. Clones were read by immunoSEQ multiplex PCR, and TCRdb kept only the in-frame ones, dropping some. Of around 64,000 clones in the sample, about 85% were seen once. The sample comprised PBMCs. These receptors were collected from a female donor in good health and CMV-seronegative.

The V and J genes are TRBV9 and TRBJ2-1, with D possibly being TRBD2 (6 bases). Germline loops: CDR1 SGDLS, CDR2 YYNGEE. The CDR3 is made up of 15 amino acids. Trimming took 0 bases from V and 9 from J, leaving 16 bases between them. CDR3 bases: TGTGCCAGCAGCGTAGAGTCGGGGGTGGTGGCTGAGCAGTTCTTC. This sequence encodes CASSVESGVVAEQFF.

The chain employs TRBV11-1 and TRBJ2-1; possible D gene TRBD2, 5 bases. The CDR3 runs to 15 residues. V was shortened by 3 bases and J by 0 bases, with 9 bases between the two germline ends. Germline assignment: CDR1 SGHAT and CDR2 FQDESV (reference sequence). The CDR3 DNA sequence: TGTGCCAGCAGCTTGGACTTCGGCTCCTACAATGAGCAGTTCTTC. This sequence encodes CASSLDFGSYNEQFF. Full variable domain (outside the CDR3, taken from reference TRBV11-1 and TRBJ2-1): EAEVAQSPRYKITEKSQAVAFWCDPISGHATLYWYRQILGQGPELLVQFQDESVVDDSQLPKDRFSAERLKGVDSTLKIQPAELGDSAMYLCASSLDFGSYNEQFFGPGTRLTVL.

V is TRBV14 and J is TRBJ2-5; 9 positions match TRBD1. This CDR3 is 16 amino acids long. V lost 4 bases, J lost 3 bases, and 9 bases stayed unmatched. Germline CDR1 reads SGHDN; CDR2 reads FVKESK. The CDR3 reads CASSREDRGGEETQYF. The CDR3 DNA reads as TGTGCCAGCAGCCGAGAGGACAGGGGTGGGGAAGAGACCCAGTACTTC.

Here the CDR3 reads CASSYAEHSNQPQHF. The CDR3 nucleotides are TGTGCCAGCAGTTATGCCGAACATAGCAATCAGCCCCAGCATTTT. The chain joins TRBV6-7 to TRBJ1-5, with D uncertain. TRBV6-7 is given ORF status, its function remaining uncertain. This CDR3 has 15 residues. The ends were cut back, 3 bases at V and 0 bases at J, with 9 bases in the middle.

A few counts support this clone. The V call is TRBV7-9, the J call TRBJ2-5; D is possibly TRBD1 (5 bases). V lost 8 bases to trimming and J lost 7 bases, with 11 bases between them. Germline values: CDR1 SEHNR, CDR2 FQNEAQ (reference sequence). The CDR3 is made up of 11 amino acids. The CDR3 protein is CASDSFATQYF. The CDR3 DNA follows: TGTGCCAGCGACAGTTTCGCGACCCAGTACTTC.

The CDR3 region has the DNA TGTGCCAGCAGCTCTGGGACTACCTACGAGCAGTACTTC. This codes for CASSSGTTYEQYF. V and J are TRBV7-9 and TRBJ2-7; 7 positions agree with TRBD2. J lost 2 bases, V lost 4 bases, and 2 bases had no gene match. The CDR3 consists of 13 residues. The germline gives CDR1 SEHNR, CDR2 FQNEAQ (reference sequence).

The rearrangement uses TRBV5-1 and TRBJ1-2; tentatively, D is TRBD1 (6 bases). V lost 2 bases to trimming and J lost 8 bases, with 13 bases between them. Germline CDR1 is SGHRS and CDR2 is YFSETQ. The CDR3 consists of 13 residues. The CDR3 region is CASSFGSGGGYTF. CDR3 DNA sequence: TGCGCCAGCAGCTTCGGGAGCGGGGGCGGCTACACCTTC.

The chain couples TRBV7-2 to TRBJ2-7; 11 bases match TRBD2. This CDR3 comprises 18 residues. V shed 6 bases, J shed 2 bases, and the junction held 15 bases outside the gene matches. CDR1 and CDR2 from the germline V gene are SGHTA and FQGNSA. CDR3 bases: TGTGCCAGCAGTCAAACGTTCCTTAGCGGGAGGGCCCCCTACGAGCAGTACTTC. Its protein product is CASSQTFLSGRAPYEQYF.

This clone was picked up a small number of times. The rearrangement links TRBV18 to TRBJ1-5, with 11 bases lining up with TRBD1. V lost 3 bases to trimming and J lost 0 bases; unmatched junction nucleotides: 7. Germline lookup yields CDR1 KGHSH and CDR2 LQKENI. This CDR3 is built from 18 residues. In nucleotides, the CDR3 is TGTGCCAGCTCACCCGGGACAGGGGGAATTTATAGCAATCAGCCCCAGCATTTT. Its protein is CASSPGTGGIYSNQPQHF.

The chain uses TRBV6-1 and TRBJ1-1; 10 bases match TRBD1. The length of the CDR3 is 12 residues. The germline gives CDR1 MNHNS, CDR2 SASEGT. Trimming cost V 6 bases and J 12 bases; bases outside gene matches: 7. The chain's CDR3 is CASSPGQGTPFF. The CDR3 DNA reads as TGTGCCAGCAGCCCGGGACAGGGGACACCTTTCTTT.

CDR3 nucleotides: TGTGCCAGCAGCTTAATAGCGGGGAACTACAATGAGCAGTTCTTC. Protein sequence: CASSLIAGNYNEQFF. The chain employs TRBV7-8 and TRBJ2-1; 8 bases line up with TRBD2. The CDR3 is 15 residues long. CDR1 is SGHVS and CDR2 is FQNEAQ in the germline V gene. V dropped 2 bases and J dropped 3; count of bases not matched to a gene: 3.

V gene TRBV6-1 combines with J gene TRBJ1-5; D unclear. V shed 6 bases and J shed 6 bases, with 12 bases lying between them. CDR1 and CDR2 from the germline V gene are MNHNS and SASEGT. The CDR3 is 13 amino acids. CDR3 residues: CASSSRTPQPQHF. The CDR3 coding sequence is TGTGCCAGCAGCTCAAGGACTCCTCAGCCCCAGCATTTT.

The V call is TRBV5-6, the J call TRBJ1-2; possibly TRBD1 for D (5 bases). The CDR3 extends over 13 amino acids. Trimming removed 4 bases at V and 7 bases at J, with 14 bases between. Germline-derived CDR1 and CDR2 are SGHDT and YYEEEE. The CDR3 reads CASSPTGVGGYTF. The CDR3 bases are TGTGCCAGCAGCCCCACAGGAGTGGGTGGCTACACCTTC.

The chain recombines TRBV27 with TRBJ2-7, with a possible D match to TRBD1 (5 bases). The ends were cut back, 8 bases at V and 2 bases at J, with 13 bases in the middle. Germline lookup yields CDR1 MNHEY and CDR2 SMNVEV (reference sequence). This CDR3 is built from 13 residues. The CDR3 loop reads CASGGAPAYEQYF. CDR3 DNA sequence: TGTGCCAGCGGTGGGGCACCCGCCTACGAGCAGTACTTC.

The chain recombines TRBV9 with TRBJ2-3; TRBD1 might be the D (5 bases). CDR1 SGDLS and CDR2 YYNGEE come from the germline V gene. The CDR3 contains 18 residues. V lost 0 bases to trimming and J lost 0 bases, with 17 bases between them. This chain's CDR3 is CASSVAVTRTTSTDTQYF. The CDR3 nucleotides are TGTGCCAGCAGCGTAGCTGTAACACGGACAACTAGCACAGATACGCAGTATTTT.

The J gene is TRBJ1-2, the V gene TRBV7-8; TRBD1 matches 7 bases. The CDR3 has 15 residues. CDR1 is SGHVS and CDR2 is FQNEAQ in the germline V gene. The V segment lost 5 bases and the J segment 4 bases; nucleotides outside the gene matches: 10. CDR3 in DNA: TGTGCCAGCAGCGCCCGGGACAGCCCCGTCTATGGCTACACCTTC. Its translation is CASSARDSPVYGYTF.

The chain joins TRBV5-1 to TRBJ2-3, with TRBD2 as a possible D gene (6 bases). V shed 0 bases and J shed 2 bases, with 13 bases lying between them. The length of the CDR3 is 16 residues. In germline, CDR1 is SGHRS, CDR2 YFSETQ. In DNA form, the CDR3 reads TGCGCCAGCAGCTTGGCCTCGGGCGGGGCCACAGATACGCAGTATTTT. Protein: CASSLASGGATDTQYF.

This clone was found a few times. The J gene is TRBJ2-1, the V gene TRBV7-3, with 7 bases aligning to TRBD2. Germline V gene lookup returns CDR1 SGHTA and CDR2 FQGTGA. Trimming cost V 5 bases and J 7 bases; bases outside gene matches: 14. CDR3 length: 16 amino acids. The CDR3 DNA is TGTGCCAGCAGCCCAAGCGCTAGCGGACCAGGAAATGAGCAGTTCTTC. Translating gives CASSPSASGPGNEQFF.